These T cell receptor beta chains were read from a single sample in a study of graft-versus-host responses after intestinal transplantation. Data came from immunoSEQ multiplex PCR; TCRdb stores just in-frame clones and leaves some out. Seen here are under 95,000 clones, 88% observed once, and the top ten hold about 0.27%. Antigen specificity for these receptors is unknown. The material sequenced was unstimulated CD4+ T cells sorted from spleen or lymph node cells, taken before transplant. These receptors all come from a human donor who was the organ donor for an intestinal transplant. Each CDR3 is given with its conserved first and last residue. D genes are given only for firm matches. The size of a clone is reported for some rows only, either as once, few or many, or as a class for expanded clones.

TRBJ2-2	TRBV15	NA	NA	TGTGCCACCAGCAGGGAACCCATCGGGGGTACCGGGGAGCTGTTTTTT	CATSREPIGGTGELFF
TRBJ2-7	TRBV6-1	NA	TRBD2	TGTGCCAGCACCCGACTAGCGGGGCTCACCTACGAGCAGTACTTC	CASTRLAGLTYEQYF
TRBJ1-2	TRBV7-9	NA	NA	TGTGCCAGCAGCTTAAGACATCTGGAGGGTACTAACTATGGCTACACCTTC	CASSLRHLEGTNYGYTF
TRBJ2-7	TRBV7-8	NA	NA	TGTGCCAGCAGCCAACCCCGGAGGGCCTTGGGCGAGCAGTACTTC	CASSQPRRALGEQYF
TRBJ2-7	TRBV5-1	few	TRBD1	TGCGCCAGCAGCTTGGGGGACAGGGACCCCTACGAGCAGTACTTC	CASSLGDRDPYEQYF
TRBJ1-3	TRBV7-9	NA	NA	TGTGCCAGCAGCTTGGTATTAGGAGGGGATAACACCATATATTTT	CASSLVLGGDNTIYF
TRBJ2-1	TRBV5-1	once	TRBD2	TGCGCCAGCAGCTTGGTAGCGGGAGGGCCAAATGAGCAGTTCTTC	CASSLVAGGPNEQFF
TRBJ1-2	TRBV7-9	NA	NA	TGTGCCAGCAGCTTAATGTCTGTGGCCAGGGGTGACTATGGCTACACCTTC	CASSLMSVARGDYGYTF
TRBJ2-1	TRBV5-6	few	NA	TGTGCCAGCAGCCGGTTCGTAGTAGCGGCCTACAATGAGCAGTTCTTC	CASSRFVVAAYNEQFF
TRBJ2-3	TRBV5-4	NA	NA	TGTGCCAGCAGCTGGAGCTCTAGCACAGATACGCAGTATTTT	CASSWSSSTDTQYF
TRBJ1-4	TRBV14	once	NA	TGTGCCAGCAGCCCGAAGGGGAAGGCTGAAAAACTGTTTTTT	CASSPKGKAEKLFF
TRBJ2-5	TRBV7-9	NA	NA	TGTGCCAGCAGCTTATCTGGAGGCCAAGAGACCCAGTACTTC	CASSLSGGQETQYF
TRBJ1-1	TRBV6-5	NA	TRBD1	TGTGCCAGCAGTTCAGACAGGGCGAACACTGAAGCTTTCTTT	CASSSDRANTEAFF